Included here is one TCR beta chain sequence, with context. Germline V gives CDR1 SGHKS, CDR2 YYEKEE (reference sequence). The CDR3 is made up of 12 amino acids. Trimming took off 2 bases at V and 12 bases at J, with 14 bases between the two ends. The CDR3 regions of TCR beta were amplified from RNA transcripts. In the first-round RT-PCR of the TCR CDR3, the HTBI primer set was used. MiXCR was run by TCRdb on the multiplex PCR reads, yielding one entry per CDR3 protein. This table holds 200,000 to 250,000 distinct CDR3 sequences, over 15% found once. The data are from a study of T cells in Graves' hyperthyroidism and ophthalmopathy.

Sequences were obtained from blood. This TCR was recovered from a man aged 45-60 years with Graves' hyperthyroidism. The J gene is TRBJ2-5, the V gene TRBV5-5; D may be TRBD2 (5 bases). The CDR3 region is CASSFGVEDEYF. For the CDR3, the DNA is TGTGCCAGCAGCTTTGGGGTGGAGGATGAGTACTTC. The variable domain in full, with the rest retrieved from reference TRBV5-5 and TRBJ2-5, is DAGVTQSPTHLIKTRGQQVTLRCSPISGHKSVSWYQQVLGQGPQFIFQYYEKEERGRGNFPDRFSARQFPNYSSELNVNALLLGDSALYLCASSFGVEDEYFGPGTRLLVL.